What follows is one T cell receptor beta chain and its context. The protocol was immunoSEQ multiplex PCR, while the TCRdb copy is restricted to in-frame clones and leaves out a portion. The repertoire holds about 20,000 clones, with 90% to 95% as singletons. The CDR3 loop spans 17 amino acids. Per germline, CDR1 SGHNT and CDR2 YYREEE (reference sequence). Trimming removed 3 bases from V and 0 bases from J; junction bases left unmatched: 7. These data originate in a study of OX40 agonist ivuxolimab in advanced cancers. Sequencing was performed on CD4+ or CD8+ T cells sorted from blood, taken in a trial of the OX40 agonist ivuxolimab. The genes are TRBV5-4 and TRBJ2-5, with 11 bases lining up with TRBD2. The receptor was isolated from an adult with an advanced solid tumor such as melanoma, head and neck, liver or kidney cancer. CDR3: CASSSLAGGAYQETQYF. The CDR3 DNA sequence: TGTGCCAGCAGCTCTCTAGCGGGGGGTGCCTACCAAGAGACCCAGTACTTC.